These 27 T cell receptor beta chains came from one sample sequenced in a study of T cell responses to AZD1222 COVID-19 vaccine. Assay: immunoSEQ multiplex PCR; the TCRdb copy retains only in-frame clones and omits some. The data show about 83,000 clones, approximately 87% seen once. Sequencing used peripheral blood, obtained on day 0 of MenACWY control vaccination. All receptors come from an adult in good health.

The genes are TRBV29-1 and TRBJ2-7, with 12 positions matching TRBD2. Germline-derived CDR1 and CDR2 are SQVTM and ANQGSEA. V lost 6 bases to trimming and J lost 4 bases; unmatched junction nucleotides: 7. The CDR3 is 14 residues long. The CDR3 DNA reads as TGCAGCGTGGCAAAACTAGCGGGAGGTTACGAGCAGTACTTC. It codes for CSVAKLAGGYEQYF.

This clone showed up just a few times. The chain has TRBV20-1 and TRBJ2-7, with D uncertain. Looked up from germline, CDR1 is DFQATT and CDR2 is SNEGSKA (reference sequence). The V end was cut by 4 bases, the J end by 0 bases, with 4 bases between. The length of the CDR3 is 11 residues. CDR3 bases: TGCAGTGCTACCGGCTCCTACGAGCAGTACTTC. This encodes CSATGSYEQYF.

The chain combines TRBV6-5 with TRBJ1-5; a weak D match, TRBD1 (6 bases). V dropped 8 bases and J dropped 8 bases, with 16 bases sitting between them. The CDR3 spans 13 residues. Looked up from germline, CDR1 is MNHEY and CDR2 is SVGAGI. CDR3 coding DNA: TGTGCCAGCTACAGGGTAGGGCAGGAGCCCCAGCATTTT. Translation: CASYRVGQEPQHF.

The gene calls are TRBV24-1 and TRBJ1-1, with 7 nucleotides matching TRBD1. Germline V gene sequence: CDR1 KGHDR, CDR2 SFDVKD. The V segment lost 4 bases and the J segment 4 bases; nucleotides outside the gene matches: 8. The CDR3 is 15 amino acids. The DNA for the CDR3 is TGTGCCACCAGTGACGCCGGACAGGTGGGCACTGAAGCTTTCTTT. Protein: CATSDAGQVGTEAFF.

The J gene is TRBJ2-3, the V gene TRBV6-5; maybe TRBD1 (6 bases). CDR1 is MNHEY, CDR2 SVGAGI, per germline. This CDR3 contains 15 residues. Trimming pared 8 bases from V and 2 bases from J, leaving 17 bases between. CDR3 bases: TGTGCCAGCTTGAGATCAGGGGAAGTCACAGATACGCAGTATTTT. Protein sequence: CASLRSGEVTDTQYF.

The chain uses TRBV19 and TRBJ1-5, with TRBD1 as a possible D gene (6 bases). Trimming shortened V by 6 bases and J by 3 bases, and 18 bases separated the two germline ends. Germline loops: CDR1 LNHDA, CDR2 SQIVND (reference sequence). This CDR3 is 16 amino acids long. CDR3 protein: CASSPQGNGYNQPQHF. As DNA, the CDR3 is TGTGCCAGTAGCCCACAGGGAAATGGGTACAATCAGCCCCAGCATTTT. Together with reference TRBV19 and TRBJ1-5, the CDR3 gives the full variable domain: DGGITQSPKYLFRKEGQNVTLSCEQNLNHDAMYWYRQDPGQGLRLIYYSQIVNDFQKGDIAEGYSVSREKKESFPLTVTSAQKNPTAFYLCASSPQGNGYNQPQHFGDGTRLSIL.

This chain uses TRBV13 with TRBJ1-5; D is possibly TRBD1 (5 bases). V dropped 6 bases and J dropped 3 bases, with 15 bases sitting between them. The CDR3 consists of 15 residues. Per germline, CDR1 PRHDT and CDR2 FYEKMQ (reference sequence). The chain's CDR3 is CASSSGYGVNQPQHF. The CDR3 region has the DNA TGTGCCAGCAGTTCAGGGTACGGGGTCAATCAGCCCCAGCATTTT.

The chain recombines TRBV6-2 or TRBV6-3 with TRBJ2-5; perhaps TRBD2 as D (6 bases). The CDR3 covers 15 residues. V lost 7 bases and J lost 2, with 17 bases in between. Germline V gives CDR1 MNHEY, CDR2 SVGEGT. CDR3 DNA: TGTGCCAGCACCCCCCGGGGGAGGCAGCAAGAGACCCAGTACTTC. Translated: CASTPRGRQQETQYF.

The chain joins TRBV6-2 or TRBV6-3 to TRBJ1-2; D ambiguous. V lost 6 bases, J lost 6 bases, and 17 bases lay in between. The CDR3 sequence is 14 residues long. Germline V gene data show CDR1 as MNHEY and CDR2 as SVGEGT. The CDR3 here is CASSGWAHGDGYTF. The CDR3 region has the DNA TGTGCCAGCAGCGGATGGGCTCATGGAGATGGCTACACCTTC.

This clone was seen a handful of times. V is TRBV7-8 and J is TRBJ2-4; a weak D match, TRBD2 (5 bases). This CDR3 has 14 residues. Trimming removed 0 bases from V and 5 bases from J, with 8 bases in between. Germline loops: CDR1 SGHVS, CDR2 FQNEAQ. The CDR3 DNA reads TGTGCCAGCAGCTTAGCGGGCGGGCAAAACATTCAGTACTTC. It encodes CASSLAGGQNIQYF.

This chain links TRBV2 with TRBJ1-3, with D perhaps TRBD1 (6 bases). V was shortened by 6 bases and J by 0 bases, with 15 bases between the two germline ends. Germline V gives CDR1 SNHLY, CDR2 FYNNEI. This CDR3 comprises 16 residues. The CDR3, as DNA: TGTGCCAGCAGCTGGGACACCCCGAGCTCTGGAAACACCATATATTTT. This encodes CASSWDTPSSGNTIYF.

The genes are TRBV4-3 and TRBJ2-1; D uncertain. The V gene's germline CDR1 is LGHNA and CDR2 YSLEER. This CDR3 contains 17 residues. V was trimmed by 0 bases and J by 6 bases, leaving 18 bases between them. Written as DNA, the CDR3 is TGCGCCAGCAGCCAAGACTGGCACGAGGCAAGTCGCAATGAGCAGTTCTTC. It is translated as CASSQDWHEASRNEQFF.

CDR3 in DNA: TGTGCCAGCGCACATGAGGGTATTCGGGCTGAAGCTTTCTTT. It encodes CASAHEGIRAEAFF. The genes are TRBV7-2 and TRBJ1-1; D not resolved. Trimming took off 8 bases at V and 6 bases at J, with 19 bases between the two ends. Germline assignment: CDR1 SGHTA and CDR2 FQGNSA. This CDR3 spans 14 amino acids.

V gene TRBV24-1 combines with J gene TRBJ1-2; 9 positions agree with TRBD1. This CDR3 spans 15 amino acids. Germline V gene sequence: CDR1 KGHDR, CDR2 SFDVKD. With 1 base clipped from V and 4 bases from J, the junction kept 3 bases outside the gene matches. The CDR3 DNA follows: TGTGCCACCAGTGATTTTACGGGACAGGGCTATGGCTACACCTTC. Encoded protein: CATSDFTGQGYGYTF.

This clone was seen a few times. CDR3 residues: CASSLIGGRSNQPQHF. In DNA, the CDR3 is TGTGCCAGCAGCTTAATAGGGGGCCGGAGCAATCAGCCCCAGCATTTT. The rearrangement uses TRBV7-2 and TRBJ1-5, with TRBD1 matching 7 bases. The CDR3 consists of 16 residues. The V segment lost 2 bases and the J segment 1 base; nucleotides outside the gene matches: 5. Germline V gene data show CDR1 as SGHTA and CDR2 as FQGNSA.

The chain carries TRBV3-1 (or the pseudogene TRBV3-2) and TRBJ1-4; D is undetermined. V lost 4 bases, J lost 1 base, and 10 bases lay in between. The germline gives CDR1 LGHDT, CDR2 YNNKEL (reference sequence). CDR3 size: 15 residues. The CDR3 DNA follows: TGTGCCAGCAGCCCTACGACGGTAACTAATGAAAAACTGTTTTTT. It yields the protein CASSPTTVTNEKLFF.

The chain links TRBV2 to TRBJ2-7; D gene uncertain. Germline-derived CDR1 and CDR2 are SNHLY and FYNNEI. The length of the CDR3 is 16 residues. Trimming shortened V by 2 bases and J by 6 bases, and 20 bases separated the two germline ends. The CDR3 nucleotides read TGTGCCAGCAGTGAAATTGGCGCCCGCCGTTCGGGCGAGCAGTACTTC. This encodes CASSEIGARRSGEQYF.

This chain uses TRBV18 with TRBJ2-7, with 7 bases matching TRBD1. The length of the CDR3 is 15 residues. The germline V gene has CDR1 KGHSH and CDR2 LQKENI. Trimming cost V 4 bases and J 3 bases; bases outside gene matches: 9. CDR3 in amino acids: CASSQTGQIYYEQYF. The CDR3 nucleotides read TGTGCCAGCTCACAAACGGGACAGATTTACTACGAGCAGTACTTC.

The chain recombines TRBV18 with TRBJ2-1, with 12 bases matching TRBD2. This CDR3 spans 15 amino acids. V was clipped by 3 bases and J by 4 bases; unmatched bases: 1. Per the germline V gene, CDR1 is KGHSH and CDR2 is LQKENI. The CDR3 spells CASSPTSGSYNEQFF. DNA for the CDR3: TGTGCCAGCTCACCGACTAGCGGGAGTTACAATGAGCAGTTCTTC.

The CDR3: CAVPGRAGNTEAFF. The CDR3 DNA reads TGTGCCGTTCCGGGCCGGGCAGGGAACACTGAAGCTTTCTTT. The V gene is TRBV28, the J gene TRBJ1-1; no clear D. The CDR3 sequence is 14 residues long. Looked up from germline, CDR1 is MDHEN and CDR2 is SYDVKM. Trimming removed 11 bases at V and 1 base at J, with 17 bases between.

This clone was found once. This chain uses TRBV10-3 with TRBJ2-3, with 10 positions matching TRBD2. The germline gives CDR1 ENHRY, CDR2 SYGVKD. The V and J ends lost 3 bases and 3 bases, in that order; junction bases with no gene match: 3. The CDR3 totals 15 residues. In DNA, the CDR3 is TGTGCCATCAGTGACACTAGCGGGGTGACAGATACGCAGTATTTT. It codes for CAISDTSGVTDTQYF.

The chain recombines TRBV12-3 or TRBV12-4 with TRBJ2-7; D gene unclear. V dropped 4 bases and J dropped 6 bases, with 13 bases sitting between them. The CDR3 is made up of 13 amino acids. The CDR3 DNA follows: TGTGCCAGCAGTTCCGGGCCTTCTTCCGAGCAGTACTTC. Translation: CASSSGPSSEQYF.

The chain joins TRBV10-1 to TRBJ1-1; weak D call: TRBD1 (5 bases). The V end was cut by 3 bases, the J end by 7 bases, with 9 bases between. CDR1 and CDR2 from the germline V gene are WNHNN and SYGVQD (reference sequence). The CDR3 extends over 12 amino acids. CDR3 bases: TGCGCCAGCAGTGACCCCGACAGTGAAGCTTTCTTT. It translates to CASSDPDSEAFF.

To note about this clone: At one of its ends the junction is not consistent with the germline gene, which may arise from a read error. The rearrangement links TRBV7-9 to TRBJ1-2, with 8 bases fitting TRBD1. CDR1 is SEHNR, CDR2 FQNEAQ, per germline (reference sequence). The length of the CDR3 is 15 residues. The DNA of the CDR3 is TGTGCCAGCCGCCTGGACAGGGACATCGGCTATGACTACACCTTC. Amino acid sequence: CASRLDRDIGYDYTF. The complete variable domain, with remaining parts taken from reference TRBV7-9 and TRBJ1-2, reads DTGVSQNPRHKITKRGQNVTFRCDPISEHNRLYWYRQTLGQGPEFLTYFQNEAQLEKSRLLSDRFSAERPKGSFSTLEIQRTEQGDSAMYLCASRLDRDIGYDYTFGSGTRLTVV.

This clone has just a few counts. The chain employs TRBV6-2 or TRBV6-3 and TRBJ1-6; a weak D match, TRBD1 (5 bases). Germline loops: CDR1 MNHEY, CDR2 SVGEGT. V shed 5 bases and J shed 2 bases, with 19 bases lying between them. The CDR3 runs 18 residues. The CDR3 coding sequence is TGTGCCAGCAGTCCCGACGACAGCTGGAGGACCTATAATTCACCCCTCCACTTT. Its protein product is CASSPDDSWRTYNSPLHF.

The chain is built from TRBV2 and TRBJ2-7; 7 bases map to TRBD2. The ends lost 6 bases at V and 0 bases at J; junction bases unmatched: 8. CDR1 SNHLY and CDR2 FYNNEI come from the germline V gene. CDR3 length: 15 amino acids. In nucleotides, the CDR3 is TGTGCCAGCAGCGCCAGCGGGATTCCCTCCTACGAGCAGTACTTC. Protein: CASSASGIPSYEQYF. The entire variable domain, with the rest obtained from reference TRBV2 and TRBJ2-7, is as follows: EPEVTQTPSHQVTQMGQEVILRCVPISNHLYFYWYRQILGQKVEFLVSFYNNEISEKSEIFDDQFSVERPDGSNFTLKIRSTKLEDSAMYFCASSASGIPSYEQYFGPGTRLTVT.

A few counts support this clone. The chain uses TRBV19 and TRBJ2-7; 9 nucleotides align to TRBD1. This CDR3 contains 15 residues. V lost 7 bases to trimming and J lost 2 bases; unmatched junction nucleotides: 9. Germline V gene data show CDR1 as LNHDA and CDR2 as SQIVND (reference sequence). This CDR3 reads CASTRTGGAPYEQYF. The CDR3 DNA reads as TGTGCCAGTACCAGAACAGGGGGCGCTCCCTACGAGCAGTACTTC.